This TCR beta chain was identified during a study of human T cells and chemical hapten exposure. Time point given: patch test 1, 2 weeks after DPC sensitization. Treatment: therapeutic diphenylcyclopropenone sensitization with weekly scalp DPC. This clonotype was found a few times. As yet, its antigen is unknown. Individual cDNA molecules received unique molecular identifiers in the library. TCRdb re-called the RACE reads through MiXCR, storing one row per CDR3 protein. The sample carries about 340,000 distinct CDR3 sequences, about 7% recorded once. The study, taken as a whole, reports: Significantly more large CDR3 similarity clusters arose among expanded TCRs than among controls.

The CDR3 consists of 16 residues. V was clipped by 0 bases and J by 3 bases; unmatched bases: 4. Per the germline V gene, CDR1 is KGHSH and CDR2 is LQKENI. This specimen consisted of whole blood, obtained in connection with sensitization to the hapten diphenylcyclopropenone (DPC). V usage is TRBV18 and J usage is TRBJ2-1; 8 bases are shared with TRBD1. This clonotype originated in a woman aged 18-35 years with alopecia areata. Some clones in this sample may be carry-over from other donors' samples. The CDR3 sequence is CASSPPLQGVYNEQFF. Written as DNA, the CDR3 is TGTGCCAGCTCACCACCCTTACAGGGGGTCTACAATGAGCAGTTCTTC.